This is a list of T cell receptor beta chains from one sample in a study of blood T cells in healthy people across ages. TCRdb reanalysed the 5' RACE reads using MiXCR and keeps one entry per CDR3 protein. The data show 1.2 million to 1.5 million distinct CDR3 sequences, 35% to 45% seen once. The sample was blood. The source is a woman between 18 and 30 years old in good health. The CDR3 runs from the conserved cysteine through the conserved F or W. A D gene is named only where the DNA matches it firmly. Clone size is stated in some rows and not others, as once, few, many or a class when expanded.

J gene	V gene	D gene	clone size	CDR3 protein	CDR3 DNA
TRBJ1-1	TRBV7-2	TRBD1	-	CASSRRAGGMNTEAFF	TGTGCCAGCAGCCGGAGGGCAGGGGGAATGAACACTGAAGCTTTCTTT
TRBJ1-1	TRBV7-9	-	-	CASSPRDGKDSEAFF	TGTGCCAGCAGCCCCCGGGACGGGAAGGATTCTGAAGCTTTCTTT
TRBJ1-2	TRBV7-8	-	-	CASSLEGDPLGMGYTF	TGTGCCAGCAGCTTAGAGGGGGACCCTTTAGGAATGGGCTACACCTTC
TRBJ2-2	TRBV7-9	-	-	CASSLETGTGELFF	TGTGCCAGCAGCTTAGAGACGGGGACCGGGGAGCTGTTTTTT
TRBJ2-7	TRBV10-3	TRBD2	few	CAISEFTSGTSYEQYF	TGTGCCATCAGTGAGTTTACTAGCGGGACATCCTACGAGCAGTACTTC
TRBJ2-3	TRBV20-1	TRBD2	-	CSAPTSVLSTDTQYF	TGCAGTGCGCCGACTAGCGTCCTCAGCACAGATACGCAGTATTTT
TRBJ2-3	TRBV20-1	TRBD1	-	CSRKGARLDLGTDTQYF	TGCAGTAGAAAGGGGGCGCGTCTTGATTTAGGCACAGATACGCAGTATTTT
TRBJ2-7	TRBV30	TRBD1	-	CASQGAAYEQYF	TGTGCCTCACAGGGGGCGGCCTACGAGCAGTACTTC
TRBJ2-3	TRBV7-9	-	-	CASSLGTGGSGTDTQYF	TGTGCCAGCAGCTTAGGTACGGGCGGATCCGGCACAGATACGCAGTATTTT
TRBJ1-1	TRBV29-1	-	-	CSAPTPGNTEAFF	TGCAGCGCCCCTACCCCAGGGAACACTGAAGCTTTCTTT
TRBJ1-2	TRBV2	-	-	CASTGRTDYGYTF	TGTGCCAGCACGGGGAGGACAGATTATGGCTACACCTTC
TRBJ2-6	TRBV10-3	-	few	CAISERRALTSGANVLTF	TGTGCCATCAGTGAACGCAGGGCACTGACCTCCGGGGCCAACGTCCTGACTTTC
TRBJ1-5	TRBV9	TRBD1	few	CASSGGTVNQPQHF	TGTGCCAGCAGCGGGGGGACAGTCAATCAGCCCCAGCATTTT
TRBJ1-6	TRBV20-1	TRBD1	-	CSARTGTEASSPLHF	TGCAGTGCTAGGACAGGGACCGAGGCTTCGTCACCCCTCCACTTT
TRBJ1-2	TRBV28	-	few	CASSLWGANYGYTF	TGTGCCAGCAGTTTGTGGGGTGCCAACTATGGCTACACCTTC
TRBJ2-1	TRBV9	-	-	CASSVSVYEQFF	TGTGCCAGCAGCGTTTCGGTTTATGAGCAGTTCTTC
TRBJ1-1	TRBV2	TRBD1	once	CAGSQDGGQAKAFF	TGTGCCGGCAGCCAAGATGGGGGACAGGCCAAGGCTTTCTTT
TRBJ2-7	TRBV7-9	-	few	CASSLGSQVFSYEQYF	TGTGCCAGCAGCTTAGGGAGCCAGGTCTTCTCCTACGAGCAGTACTTC
TRBJ2-2	TRBV20-1	-	-	CSARDLRGSGELFF	TGCAGTGCTAGAGATCTAAGGGGATCTGGGGAGCTGTTTTTT
TRBJ2-7	TRBV5-1	-	-	CASSRAATEVEQYF	TGCGCCAGCAGCCGAGCGGCTACGGAGGTGGAGCAGTACTTC
TRBJ1-5	TRBV6-1	-	few	CASSGTQVFSNQPQHF	TGTGCCAGCAGTGGGACACAGGTTTTTAGCAATCAGCCCCAGCATTTT
TRBJ1-2	TRBV15	TRBD1	few	CATSRDGQVYGYTF	TGTGCCACCAGCAGAGATGGACAGGTCTATGGCTACACCTTC
TRBJ2-7	TRBV6-1	-	-	CASSDGFDYEQYF	TGTGCCAGCAGTGACGGATTCGACTACGAGCAGTACTTC
TRBJ2-3	TRBV2	TRBD2	-	CASTAGGFTDTQYF	TGTGCCAGCACCGCGGGGGGATTCACAGATACGCAGTATTTT
TRBJ2-5	TRBV19	-	-	CASSIEGGAGETQYF	TGTGCCAGTAGTATAGAAGGGGGGGCTGGGGAGACCCAGTACTTC
TRBJ2-3	TRBV6-5	-	-	CASSYSGRLTDTQYF	TGTGCCAGCAGTTACTCCGGCAGACTCACAGATACGCAGTATTTT
TRBJ1-1	TRBV6-1	-	few	CASSERANTEAFF	TGTGCCAGCAGTGAAAGGGCTAACACTGAAGCTTTCTTT
TRBJ2-7	TRBV6-2/TRBV6-3	-	-	CASSYEGPALYEQYF	TGTGCCAGCAGTTACGAGGGTCCCGCTCTCTACGAGCAGTACTTC
TRBJ2-7	TRBV6-6	TRBD1	-	CASSSGQGAAPGEQYF	TGTGCCAGCAGTTCAGGACAGGGGGCCGCCCCGGGCGAGCAGTACTTC
TRBJ1-1	TRBV20-1	TRBD1	many	CSARDQGQGNTEAFF	TGCAGTGCTAGAGATCAGGGACAGGGAAACACTGAAGCTTTCTTT
TRBJ2-6	TRBV5-6	-	few	CASSPAGSGANVLTF	TGTGCCAGCAGCCCCGCGGGCTCTGGGGCCAACGTCCTGACTTTC
TRBJ2-7	TRBV12-3/TRBV12-4	TRBD1	-	CASTRTTGSFYEQYF	TGTGCCAGCACCAGAACGACAGGGTCCTTCTACGAGCAGTACTTC
TRBJ2-5	TRBV25-1	-	-	CASSEGLVRETQYF	TGTGCCAGCAGTGAGGGTCTAGTGCGCGAGACCCAGTACTTC
TRBJ2-3	TRBV6-1	TRBD1	few	CASSSYPGQGADTQYF	TGTGCCAGCAGTTCTTATCCGGGACAGGGGGCGGATACGCAGTATTTT
TRBJ2-3	TRBV20-1	-	few	CSARARIGSPDTQYF	TGCAGTGCTAGAGCTCGAATCGGTTCCCCAGATACGCAGTATTTT
TRBJ1-5	TRBV20-1	-	-	CSASTSNQPQHF	TGCAGTGCCAGCACAAGCAATCAGCCCCAGCATTTT
TRBJ1-6	TRBV7-3	-	-	CASSVSVNSPLHF	TGTGCCAGCAGCGTGTCAGTGAATTCACCCCTCCACTTT
TRBJ2-7	TRBV12-3/TRBV12-4	-	few	CASSRGPYYEQYF	TGTGCCAGCAGTCGGGGACCTTATTACGAGCAGTACTTC
TRBJ2-7	TRBV27	-	-	CASSLGFDREQYF	TGTGCCAGCAGTTTAGGCTTCGATCGCGAGCAGTACTTC
TRBJ1-2	TRBV18	-	-	CASSRSRDYGHTF	TGTGCCAGCTCGCGAAGCAGGGACTATGGCCACACCTTC
TRBJ1-2	TRBV21-1	-	once	CASSKKRGDGIYGYTF	TGTGCCAGCAGCAAAAAAAGGGGGGACGGAATCTATGGCTACACCTTC
TRBJ2-3	TRBV7-9	-	few	CASSLALGLPSDTQYF	TGTGCCAGCAGCTTAGCTTTAGGACTACCCTCAGATACGCAGTATTTT
TRBJ1-2	TRBV30	TRBD1	-	CAWSAGQGADGYTF	TGTGCCTGGAGCGCCGGACAGGGGGCCGATGGCTACACCTTC
TRBJ2-1	TRBV20-1	TRBD2	-	CSASNPSGSDEQFF	TGCAGTGCTAGTAATCCTAGCGGGAGTGATGAGCAGTTCTTC
TRBJ2-5	TRBV20-1	TRBD2	-	CSANSGGFQETQYF	TGCAGTGCGAATAGCGGGGGGTTTCAAGAGACCCAGTACTTC
TRBJ2-7	TRBV27	-	-	CASSLRRGLSSYNEQYF	TGTGCCAGCAGTCTCCGCCGCGGCCTGAGCTCCTACAATGAGCAGTACTTC
TRBJ1-4	TRBV27	TRBD1	once	CASSVRQGGTATNEKLFF	TGTGCCAGCAGTGTTCGACAGGGGGGGACTGCAACTAATGAAAAACTGTTTTTT
TRBJ1-2	TRBV27	TRBD1	few	CASRTAGGPLGGYTF	TGTGCCAGCAGAACAGCAGGGGGCCCGTTAGGCGGCTACACCTTC
TRBJ2-7	TRBV15	-	-	CATSRAQSYEQYF	TGTGCCACCAGCAGAGCACAGTCCTACGAGCAGTACTTC
TRBJ1-1	TRBV24-1	-	-	CATSDPRTGEAFF	TGTGCCACCAGTGACCCGAGGACGGGTGAAGCTTTCTTT
TRBJ2-7	TRBV11-2	-	few	CASSLDRWEQYF	TGTGCCAGCAGCTTAGACAGGTGGGAGCAGTACTTC
TRBJ1-5	TRBV27	-	-	CASSPRTVHNQPQHF	TGTGCCAGCAGTCCTCGGACAGTTCACAATCAGCCCCAGCATTTT
TRBJ2-7	TRBV2	-	-	CATDRSGHPYEQYF	TGTGCCACCGACCGCAGCGGCCACCCCTACGAGCAGTACTTC
TRBJ1-4	TRBV28	TRBD1	few	CASSSKQGGRDEKLFF	TGTGCCAGCAGTTCCAAGCAGGGGGGGAGGGATGAAAAACTGTTTTTT
TRBJ2-7	TRBV11-2	-	-	CASSRVQWEQYF	TGTGCCAGCAGCCGGGTTCAGTGGGAGCAGTACTTC
TRBJ2-1	TRBV6-2/TRBV6-3	-	few	CASSYIIGEQFF	TGTGCCAGCAGTTATATTATTGGTGAGCAGTTCTTC
TRBJ2-5	TRBV20-1	-	-	CSARGGSEYQETQYF	TGCAGTGCTAGAGGGGGTAGCGAGTACCAAGAGACCCAGTACTTC
TRBJ1-5	TRBV19	-	once	CASSRFDGPDQPQHF	TGTGCCAGTAGTCGGTTCGATGGCCCGGATCAGCCCCAGCATTTT
TRBJ1-1	TRBV5-6	TRBD1	-	CASIPGRGRTEAFF	TGTGCCAGCATCCCTGGCAGGGGGAGAACTGAAGCTTTCTTT
TRBJ1-1	TRBV20-1	-	-	CSARDYYENTEAFF	TGCAGTGCTAGAGATTATTACGAGAACACTGAAGCTTTCTTT